The next 10 T cell receptor beta chains were all read from a single sample in a study of T-cell reconstitution after alpha-beta-depleted transplantation in children. TCRbeta library construction was performed incorporating unique molecular identifiers. TCRdb itself ran the PCR reads through MiXCR, one entry per CDR3 protein. The sample records a few hundred thousand distinct CDR3 sequences, around 20% being singletons. The specimen was PBMCs from the stem cell graft donor, collected from the stem cell graft. Every receptor here comes from a human donor who donated a stem cell graft to a child with acute lymphoblastic leukemia.

The genes are TRBV29-1 and TRBJ1-2; D not resolved. Trimming removed 5 bases from V and 2 bases from J, with 9 bases in between. The CDR3 sequence is 12 residues long. The V gene's germline CDR1 is SQVTM and CDR2 ANQGSEA. DNA of the CDR3: TGCAGCGTTAGGGCAGCCAACTATGGCTACACCTTC. Residues: CSVRAANYGYTF.

This clonotype was seen only once. The J gene is TRBJ2-1, the V gene TRBV29-1; TRBD1 agrees at 8 bases. The CDR3 is 14 amino acids. Germline V gives CDR1 SQVTM, CDR2 ANQGSEA. The J segment lost 8 bases and the V segment lost 7 bases, leaving 13 bases of the junction unmatched. In DNA form, the CDR3 reads TGCAGCGGACGGACAGGGTGGGCGGTCGATGAGCAGTTCTTC. The encoded protein is CSGRTGWAVDEQFF.

The DNA for the CDR3 is TGCAGTGCTTACAGGAGAGGGATCACGAACATTCAGTACTTC. Translation gives CSAYRRGITNIQYF. This chain connects TRBV20-1 to TRBJ2-4; D is perhaps TRBD1 or TRBD2 (5 bases each). The CDR3 runs 14 residues. Trimming took off 5 bases at V and 7 bases at J, with 18 bases between the two ends. Germline-derived CDR1 and CDR2 are DFQATT and SNEGSKA (reference sequence).

This clonotype was seen ten or more times. The chain uses TRBV6-4 and TRBJ2-3; perhaps D is TRBD1 or TRBD2 (5 bases each). The germline V gene has CDR1 MRHNA and CDR2 SNTAGT. The CDR3 loop spans 13 amino acids. Trimming pared 4 bases from V and 4 bases from J, leaving 9 bases between. The CDR3 coding sequence is TGTGCCAGCAGTGTGGGGGAGTCAGATACGCAGTATTTT. Its translation: CASSVGESDTQYF.

CDR3 in amino acids: CASSPGTRASSQETQYF. CDR3 coding DNA: TGTGCCAGCAGTCCAGGAACACGGGCTAGCTCTCAAGAGACCCAGTACTTC. This chain links TRBV12-3 or TRBV12-4 with TRBJ2-5; D might be TRBD2 (5 bases). Trimming took off 5 bases at V and 2 bases at J, with 21 bases between the two ends. The CDR3 sequence is 17 residues long.

The chain carries TRBV11-1 and TRBJ2-6; D gene ambiguous. V was shortened by 5 bases and J by 4 bases, with 30 bases between the two germline ends. Germline V gives CDR1 SGHAT, CDR2 FQDESV (reference sequence). This CDR3 region has 21 residues. The CDR3: CASSPFPRADHGLLGANVLTF. For the CDR3, the DNA is TGTGCCAGCAGCCCATTCCCCCGGGCCGACCACGGTCTCCTGGGGGCCAACGTCCTGACTTTC.

This clonotype was observed a handful of times. The chain has TRBV7-9 and TRBJ2-7; D unresolved. V was pared by 1 base and J by 8 bases, with 9 bases between. Germline V gene sequence: CDR1 SEHNR, CDR2 FQNEAQ (reference sequence). CDR3 size: 12 residues. DNA for the CDR3: TGTGCCAGCAGCTTAGAAACTTTTCAGCAGTACTTC. Protein sequence: CASSLETFQQYF.

This clonotype was seen a handful of times. The rearrangement links TRBV27 to TRBJ2-3, with D perhaps TRBD1 (5 bases). With 5 bases removed from V and 4 bases from J, the gap between germline ends came to 13 bases. Germline CDR1 reads MNHEY; CDR2 reads SMNVEV (reference sequence). This CDR3 contains 14 residues. This chain's CDR3 is CASSQSRAPDTQYF. For the CDR3, the DNA is TGTGCCAGCAGTCAATCCAGGGCGCCAGATACGCAGTATTTT.

This chain links TRBV4-1 with TRBJ2-5; the D gene could be TRBD1 or TRBD2 (5 bases each). Trimming took 3 bases from V and 4 from J, leaving 15 bases between them. The CDR3 is 15 amino acids. CDR1 MGHRA and CDR2 YSYEKL come from the germline V gene. CDR3 DNA: TGCGCCAGCAGCCAGGGGACGTTCCGAGGAGAGACCCAGTACTTC. This gives the protein CASSQGTFRGETQYF.

As for this clonotype: A single base separates this from a much larger clone, so it may be a read error. The chain joins TRBV12-3 or TRBV12-4 to TRBJ2-2; D unclear. Trimming removed 6 bases at V and 6 bases at J, with 2 bases between. The CDR3 is 10 residues long. The CDR3 DNA follows: TGTGCCAGCAGATCCGGGGAGCTGTTTTTT. Residues: CASRSGELFF.